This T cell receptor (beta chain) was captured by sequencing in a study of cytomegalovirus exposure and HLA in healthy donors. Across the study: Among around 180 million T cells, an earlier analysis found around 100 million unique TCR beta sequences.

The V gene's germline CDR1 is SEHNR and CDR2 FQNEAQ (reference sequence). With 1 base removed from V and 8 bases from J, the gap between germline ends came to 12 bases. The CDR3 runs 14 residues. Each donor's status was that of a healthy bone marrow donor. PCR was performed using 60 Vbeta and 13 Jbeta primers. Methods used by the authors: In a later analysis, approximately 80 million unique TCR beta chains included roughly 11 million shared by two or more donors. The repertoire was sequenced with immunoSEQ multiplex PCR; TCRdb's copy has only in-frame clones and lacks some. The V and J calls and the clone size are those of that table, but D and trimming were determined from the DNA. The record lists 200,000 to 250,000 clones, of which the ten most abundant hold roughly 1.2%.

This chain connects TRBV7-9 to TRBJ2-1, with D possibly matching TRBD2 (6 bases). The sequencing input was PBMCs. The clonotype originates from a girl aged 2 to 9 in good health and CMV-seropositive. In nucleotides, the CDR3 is TGTGCCAGCAGCTTAGTGGGGGGTGCGGATGAGCAGTTCTTC. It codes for CASSLVGGADEQFF.